This entry lists 24 T cell receptor beta chains sequenced from one sample in a study of blood T cells in healthy people across ages. Alongside a J-beta primer mix, a sample-barcoded 5' primer served in a second PCR lasting about 7 to 12 cycles. TCRdb fed the 5' RACE reads into MiXCR, producing one record per CDR3 protein. The table records roughly 830,000 distinct CDR3 sequences, about 59% of them present only once. Sequencing input: blood. The receptors were gathered from a man younger than 45 in good health.

The rearrangement joins TRBV20-1 to TRBJ2-7; TRBD1 agrees at 9 bases. With V trimmed by 5 bases and J by 4 bases, 12 bases remained unmatched. Germline CDR1 is DFQATT and CDR2 is SNEGSKA (reference sequence). The CDR3 consists of 15 residues. CDR3 nucleotide sequence: TGCAGTGCTGAACAGGGACAGGGTTTATTGTACGAGCAGTACTTC. It codes for CSAEQGQGLLYEQYF.

V is TRBV20-1 and J is TRBJ2-7; D call uncertain. With 2 bases removed from V and 4 bases from J, the gap between germline ends came to 18 bases. CDR1 is DFQATT, CDR2 SNEGSKA, per germline (reference sequence). The CDR3 runs 15 residues. The DNA for the CDR3 is TGCAGTGCTAGAACGCAAGGCCCCCTGAAATACGAGCAGTACTTC. This translates into CSARTQGPLKYEQYF.

This clonotype was detected once. The V and J genes are TRBV15 and TRBJ1-4; D is perhaps TRBD1 (5 bases). The CDR3 is made up of 13 amino acids. The ends were cut back, 0 bases at V and 14 bases at J, with 13 bases in the middle. The germline gives CDR1 LNHNV, CDR2 YYDKDF (reference sequence). Here the CDR3 reads CATSRDLGDKLFF. Here the CDR3 DNA reads TGTGCCACCAGCAGAGATCTGGGGGATAAGCTGTTTTTT.

The chain joins TRBV12-3 or TRBV12-4 to TRBJ1-4; D call uncertain. The CDR3 loop spans 14 amino acids. The ends were cut back, 1 base at V and 8 bases at J, with 11 bases in the middle. This CDR3 is CASSLVHLGEKLFF. CDR3 nucleotide sequence: TGTGCCAGCAGTTTAGTCCACCTGGGGGAAAAACTGTTTTTT.

A few counts support this clonotype. The chain joins TRBV20-1 to TRBJ2-7, with 10 bases lining up with TRBD2. This CDR3 comprises 13 residues. Trimming at V came to 4 bases and at J to 2 bases, leaving 2 bases not matched to a gene. Germline CDR1 and CDR2: DFQATT and SNEGSKA (reference sequence). The CDR3 sequence is CSATSGGPYEQYF. CDR3 nucleotides: TGCAGTGCTACTAGCGGGGGCCCCTACGAGCAGTACTTC.

This clonotype has a single count. The CDR3 DNA reads as TGTGCCAGCAGTTCGGACAGGGGACGGCAAGAGACCCAGTACTTC. It is translated as CASSSDRGRQETQYF. The chain links TRBV12-3 or TRBV12-4 to TRBJ2-5; the match to TRBD1 covers 9 bases. The CDR3 runs to 15 residues. Trimming took 4 bases from V and 2 from J; bases not matched to a gene: 5.

The chain joins TRBV20-1 to TRBJ1-2; D uncertain. The germline V and J ends were trimmed by 0 bases and 3 bases, with 14 bases remaining between them. The germline CDR1 and CDR2 sequences are DFQATT and SNEGSKA (reference sequence). The CDR3 covers 15 residues. The CDR3 is CSARDVAPAYYGYTF. The DNA of the CDR3 is TGCAGTGCTAGAGATGTAGCTCCTGCTTACTATGGCTACACCTTC.

V usage is TRBV4-3 and J usage is TRBJ2-1; TRBD2 matches 12 bases. Trimming cost V 0 bases and J 15 bases; bases outside gene matches: 12. The CDR3 consists of 16 residues. Germline lookup yields CDR1 LGHNA and CDR2 YSLEER. CDR3 amino acids: CASSQDMLAGGLGRFF. CDR3 nucleotides: TGCGCCAGCAGCCAAGATATGCTAGCGGGGGGGCTGGGGCGGTTCTTC.

Written as DNA, the CDR3 is TGCGCCAGCAGCTTTGGGGTTGTGGGACAGACCTACGAGCAGTACTTC. Amino acids: CASSFGVVGQTYEQYF. The V call is TRBV5-1, the J call TRBJ2-4; TRBD1 matches at 7 bases. The end of the DNA aligns better with TRBJ2-7, so the J call may be wrong. The CDR3 loop spans 16 amino acids. Germline V CDR1 and CDR2: SGHRS, YFSETQ.

This clonotype appeared a few times. V and J are TRBV4-2 and TRBJ1-1; no clear D. Germline CDR1 is LGHNA and CDR2 is YNFKEQ. The CDR3 is 15 amino acids. V lost 0 bases and J 1 base, leaving 9 bases between the germline ends. CDR3 protein: CASSQDPRGNTEAFF. In DNA form, the CDR3 reads TGTGCCAGCAGCCAAGATCCGCGGGGGAACACTGAAGCTTTCTTT.

The table lists this clonotype with a few counts. The chain joins TRBV7-8 to TRBJ2-5, with a tentative D call TRBD2 (6 bases). The V and J ends lost 4 bases and 4 bases respectively, with 16 bases between them. Germline CDR1 reads SGHVS; CDR2 reads FQNEAQ. There are 15 residues in the CDR3. CDR3 loop: CASSYLPGVSETQYF. As DNA, the CDR3 is TGTGCCAGCAGCTATCTTCCGGGAGTCTCAGAGACCCAGTACTTC.

The chain carries TRBV9 and TRBJ2-7; D is possibly TRBD1 or TRBD2 (6 bases each). Germline lookup yields CDR1 SGDLS and CDR2 YYNGEE. V was cut by 0 bases and J by 5 bases, with 15 bases left in between. The CDR3 totals 15 residues. The CDR3 DNA follows: TGTGCCAGCAGCGTAGAGGGGGGCAAAGGAGACGAGCAGTACTTC. It is translated as CASSVEGGKGDEQYF.

The rearrangement joins TRBV5-5 to TRBJ2-1; D may correspond to TRBD1 or TRBD2 (5 bases each). V lost 1 base and J lost 6, with 23 bases in between. Per germline, CDR1 SGHKS and CDR2 YYEKEE (reference sequence). CDR3 length equals 18 residues. The CDR3 loop reads CASSLYPERGGGRNEQFF. The CDR3 nucleotides are TGTGCCAGCAGCTTGTATCCGGAAAGGGGTGGAGGACGCAATGAGCAGTTCTTC.

V is TRBV25-1 and J is TRBJ2-7; D ambiguous. TRBJ2-5 matches the DNA end more closely, so the J call is doubtful. CDR3 size: 10 residues. Germline assignment: CDR1 MGHDK and CDR2 SYGVNS. CDR3 amino acids: CATHGETQYF. CDR3 sequence (DNA): TGTGCCACCCATGGAGAGACCCAGTACTTC.

The chain recombines TRBV29-1 with TRBJ1-2, with a possible D match to TRBD1 (6 bases). V shed 0 bases and J shed 5 bases, with 13 bases lying between them. The CDR3 sequence is 14 residues long. Germline CDR1 is SQVTM and CDR2 is ANQGSEA. CDR3 sequence (DNA): TGCAGCGTTGAAGATACAGGGATCCGGTATGGCTACACCTTC. Residues: CSVEDTGIRYGYTF. The full variable domain, rest sourced from reference TRBV29-1 and TRBJ1-2, is SAVISQKPSRDICQRGTSLTIQCQVDSQVTMMFWYRQQPGQSLTLIATANQGSEATYESGFVIDKFPISRPNLTFSTLTVSNMSPEDSSIYLCSVEDTGIRYGYTFGSGTRLTVV.

The V and J genes are TRBV12-3 or TRBV12-4 and TRBJ2-7; 12 bases map to TRBD2. Losses at the gene ends were 6 bases for V and 0 bases for J; bases not matched to a gene: 0. The CDR3 contains 14 residues. The CDR3 bases are TGTGCCAGCAGGACTAGCGGGAGCTCCTACGAGCAGTACTTC. Amino acid sequence: CASRTSGSSYEQYF.

This clonotype was seen a handful of times. The genes are TRBV7-6 and TRBJ1-6, with D tentatively TRBD1 (6 bases). This CDR3 has 14 residues. Looked up from germline, CDR1 is SGHVS and CDR2 is FNYEAQ. Trimming stripped 0 bases from V and 8 bases from J, with 8 bases between. DNA of the CDR3: TGTGCCAGCAGCTTAGCAGGGGGGTATTCACCCCTCCACTTT. It codes for CASSLAGGYSPLHF.

The rearrangement uses TRBV4-1 and TRBJ2-1, with TRBD1 matching 8 bases. The CDR3 contains 15 residues. Trimming at V came to 6 bases and at J to 0 bases, leaving 4 bases not matched to a gene. Germline CDR1 and CDR2: MGHRA and YSYEKL. The CDR3 sequence: CASSHRGDSYNEQFF. CDR3 coding DNA: TGCGCCAGCAGTCACAGGGGGGACTCCTACAATGAGCAGTTCTTC.

V is TRBV13 and J is TRBJ2-1, with 10 bases matching TRBD2. J gave up 8 bases and V 3 bases, and 7 bases lay outside the gene matches. Per the germline V gene, CDR1 is PRHDT and CDR2 is FYEKMQ (reference sequence). This CDR3 is built from 15 residues. The CDR3 bases are TGTGCCAGCAGCTTTAGCGGGGGGTCGGGCGATGAGCAGTTCTTC. This encodes CASSFSGGSGDEQFF.

CDR3 sequence (DNA): TGTGCCAGCAGGAGAGACAGGGCGAACACTGAAGCTTTCTTT. It specifies CASRRDRANTEAFF. The chain employs TRBV6-4 and TRBJ1-1, with 7 positions matching TRBD1. After removal of 6 bases from V and 1 base from J, the junction contained 5 bases not matched to a gene. CDR3 size: 14 residues. The germline V gene has CDR1 MRHNA and CDR2 SNTAGT.

This clonotype has just a few counts. The chain recombines TRBV7-2 with TRBJ2-7; D ambiguous. The germline V gene encodes CDR1 SGHTA and CDR2 FQGNSA. V lost 3 bases and J 7 bases, leaving 10 bases between the germline ends. This CDR3 region has 12 residues. Written as DNA, the CDR3 is TGTGCCAGCAGCTTCCGCCGTGGGGAGCAGTACTTC. It is translated as CASSFRRGEQYF.

This clonotype was seen a few times. Germline is not matched at one junction end, which may reflect a read error. This chain joins TRBV10-3 and TRBJ2-3; D might be TRBD1 or TRBD2, each matching 5 bases. The CDR3 loop spans 17 amino acids. The germline CDR1 and CDR2 sequences are ENHRY and SYGVKD. The chain's CDR3 is CAIGEPHRGPSTDTQYF. In DNA form, the CDR3 reads TGTGCCATCGGTGAGCCCCATAGGGGACCCAGCACAGATACGCAGTATTTT.

In its sample, this clonotype was seen once. This rearrangement joins TRBV5-1 to TRBJ2-7; D unclear. This CDR3 comprises 15 residues. V lost 1 base to trimming and J lost 3 bases, with 14 bases between them. CDR1 and CDR2 (germline): SGHRS, YFSETQ. The CDR3 protein is CASSLLSGGHYEQYF. As DNA, the CDR3 is TGCGCCAGCAGCTTGCTGTCGGGTGGGCACTACGAGCAGTACTTC.

A note on this clonotype: Compared with germline, one end of the junction differs, possibly owing to a read error. V usage is TRBV3-1 and J usage is TRBJ2-1; D gene uncertain. There are 13 residues in the CDR3. Germline V gene data show CDR1 as LGHDT and CDR2 as YNNKEL (reference sequence). As DNA, the CDR3 is TGTGCCAGCAGCCAAGAAGGGTCTAATGAGCGGTTCTTC. It codes for CASSQEGSNERFF.